This T cell receptor (beta chain) derives from a study of memory CD4+ T cells and cytomegalovirus serostatus. Study summary: Donors were healthy Belgian adults, several CMV seropositive and 24 seronegative. Broader study findings: Suggested: most of the CMV-linked TCR signature lies in CD4+ memory cells.

Single viable CD3+CD4+CD8-CD45RO+ cells were sorted as the memory CD4+ T cells. Serum IgG to CMV pp150, pp28, p38 and p52 defined serostatus. TCRdb keeps only in-frame clones here, not all; method: immunoSEQ multiplex PCR. The sample holds under 40,000 clones, 79% seen once. The J segment lost 4 bases and the V segment lost 4 bases, leaving 2 bases of the junction unmatched. Germline V CDR1 and CDR2: MGHDK, SYGVNS. CDR3 length: 14 residues. For this clone: The target antigen is unknown.

Material for sequencing was memory CD4+ T cells from blood. The chain employs TRBV25-1 and TRBJ2-3; 10 bases line up with TRBD1. The sequence came from an adult in good health and CMV-seropositive. In nucleotides, the CDR3 is TGTGCCAGCAGTGTCGGACAGGGGGCAGATACGCAGTATTTT. It encodes CASSVGQGADTQYF. Together with reference TRBV25-1 and TRBJ2-3, the CDR3 gives the full variable domain: EADIYQTPRYLVIGTGKKITLECSQTMGHDKMYWYQQDPGMELHLIHYSYGVNSTEKGDLSSESTVSRIRTEHFPLTLESARPSHTSQYLCASSVGQGADTQYFGPGTRLTVL.